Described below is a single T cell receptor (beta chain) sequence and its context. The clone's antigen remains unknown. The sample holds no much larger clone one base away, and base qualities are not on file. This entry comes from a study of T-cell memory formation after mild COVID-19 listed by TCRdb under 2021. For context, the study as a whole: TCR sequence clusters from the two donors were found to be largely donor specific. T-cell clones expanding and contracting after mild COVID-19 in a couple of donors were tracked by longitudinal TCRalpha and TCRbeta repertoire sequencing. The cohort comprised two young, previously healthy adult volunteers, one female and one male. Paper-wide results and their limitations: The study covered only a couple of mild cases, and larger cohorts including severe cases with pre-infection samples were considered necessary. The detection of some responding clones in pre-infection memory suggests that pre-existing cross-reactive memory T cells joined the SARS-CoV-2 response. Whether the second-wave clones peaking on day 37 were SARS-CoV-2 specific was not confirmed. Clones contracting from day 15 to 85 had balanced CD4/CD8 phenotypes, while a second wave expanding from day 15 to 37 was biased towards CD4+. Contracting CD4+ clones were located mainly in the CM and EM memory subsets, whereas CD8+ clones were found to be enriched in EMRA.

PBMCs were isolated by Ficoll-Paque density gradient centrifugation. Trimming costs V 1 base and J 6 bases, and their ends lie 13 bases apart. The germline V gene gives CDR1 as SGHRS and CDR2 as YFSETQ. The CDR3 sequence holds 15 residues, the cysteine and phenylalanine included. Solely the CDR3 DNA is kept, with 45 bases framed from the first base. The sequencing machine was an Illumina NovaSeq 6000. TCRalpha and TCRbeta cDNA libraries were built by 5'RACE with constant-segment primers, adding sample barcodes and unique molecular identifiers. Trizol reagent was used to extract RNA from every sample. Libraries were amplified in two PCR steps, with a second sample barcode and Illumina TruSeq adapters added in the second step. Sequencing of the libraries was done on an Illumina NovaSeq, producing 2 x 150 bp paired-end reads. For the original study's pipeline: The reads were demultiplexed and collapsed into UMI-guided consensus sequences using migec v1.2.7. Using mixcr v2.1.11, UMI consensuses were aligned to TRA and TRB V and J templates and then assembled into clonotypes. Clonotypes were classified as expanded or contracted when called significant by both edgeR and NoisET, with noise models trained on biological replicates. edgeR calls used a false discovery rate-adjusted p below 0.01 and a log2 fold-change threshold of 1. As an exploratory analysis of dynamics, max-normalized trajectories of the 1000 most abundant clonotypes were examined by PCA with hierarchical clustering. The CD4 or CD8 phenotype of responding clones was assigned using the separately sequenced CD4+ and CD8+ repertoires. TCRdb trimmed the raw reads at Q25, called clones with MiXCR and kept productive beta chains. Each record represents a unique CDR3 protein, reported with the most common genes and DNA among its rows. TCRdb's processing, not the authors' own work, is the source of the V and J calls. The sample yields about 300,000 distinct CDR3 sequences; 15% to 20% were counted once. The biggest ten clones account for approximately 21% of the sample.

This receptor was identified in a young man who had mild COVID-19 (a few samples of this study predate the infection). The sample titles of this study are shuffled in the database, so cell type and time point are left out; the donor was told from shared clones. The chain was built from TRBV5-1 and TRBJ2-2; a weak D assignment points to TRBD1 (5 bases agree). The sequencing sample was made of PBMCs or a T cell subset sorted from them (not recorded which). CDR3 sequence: CASSLSQGLAGELFF. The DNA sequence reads TGCGCCAGCAGCTTGAGCCAGGGATTGGCCGGGGAGCTGTTTTTT.